This T cell receptor (beta chain) originates from a study of cytomegalovirus exposure and HLA in healthy donors. The study's findings and limits: Testing in vitro showed three CMV-associated chains specific for CMV antigens. It was reportedly the case that the classifier diagnosed cytomegalovirus status with high specificity and sensitivity.

The CDR3 is made up of 13 amino acids. Trimming shortened V by 5 bases and J by 8 bases, and 13 bases separated the two germline ends. The germline V gene has CDR1 MNHEY and CDR2 SMNVEV (reference sequence). On this clone: Antigen: not known.

Profiling relied on immunoSEQ multiplex PCR, and the TCRdb table lists in-frame clones only, not all of them. The sample has about 280,000 clones, around 89% seen once. Input material: PBMCs. This sequence originates from a woman aged 18-29 years in good health and CMV-seronegative. J is TRBJ2-1 and V is TRBV27; possible D gene TRBD1, 5 bases. Here the CDR3 DNA reads TGTGCCAGCAGTCTGACAGTTCTTGATGAGCAGTTCTTC. The encoded protein is CASSLTVLDEQFF.